This T cell receptor beta chain was recovered during a study of cytomegalovirus exposure and HLA in healthy donors. Overall study findings and caveats: Within an earlier analysis, most TCR beta V segments proved productive either about 90% or about 30% of the time. A later analysis reportedly identified an Asian-associated ancestry cluster as carrying fewer N-insertions than the roughly 600-donor mean.

60 Vbeta and 13 Jbeta primers were used in PCR. Methods used by the authors: In a later analysis, around 10 million of around 75 million unique beta chains occurred in at least two donors. Assay: immunoSEQ multiplex PCR; the TCRdb copy retains only in-frame clones and omits some. D and trimming were read from the DNA, whereas the V and J calls and clone size are those reported in that table. The table records around 130,000 clones, about 8.6% of them present only once. As to this clone: Its antigen is still unknown. The CDR3 does not end in the conserved phenylalanine or tryptophan, so this is likely a read error. No DNA is shown, since the ends of the CDR3 on it are uncertain; the CDR3 is the one TCRdb lists. Distinct nucleotide sequences in the sample also encode this CDR3.

The CDR3 comprises 14 residues, both ends counted. Germline assignment: CDR1 MNHEY and CDR2 SVGAGI. All the people who gave samples were healthy bone marrow donors. The receptor was derived from a woman between 40 and 50 years old in good health and CMV-seropositive. V usage is TRBV6-5 and J usage is TRBJ2-2; the tabulated D call, TRBD2, remains unverified against the DNA. Sequencing was carried out using PBMCs. The chain's CDR3 is CASSYIGPTGEMFL.